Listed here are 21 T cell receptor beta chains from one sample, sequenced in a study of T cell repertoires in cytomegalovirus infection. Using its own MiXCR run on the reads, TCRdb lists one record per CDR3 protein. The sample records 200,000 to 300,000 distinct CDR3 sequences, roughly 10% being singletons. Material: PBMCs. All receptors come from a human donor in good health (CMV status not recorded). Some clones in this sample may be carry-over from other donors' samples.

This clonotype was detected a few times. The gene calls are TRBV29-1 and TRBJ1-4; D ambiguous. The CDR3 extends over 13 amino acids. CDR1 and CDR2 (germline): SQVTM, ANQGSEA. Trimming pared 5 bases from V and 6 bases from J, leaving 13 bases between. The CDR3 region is CSVPGLSDEKLFF. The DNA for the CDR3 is TGCAGCGTTCCAGGACTTTCTGATGAAAAACTGTTTTTT.

CDR3 nucleotide sequence: TGTGCCAGCAGTCCCCGGACTATACGGTACAATGAGCAGTTCTTC. As protein: CASSPRTIRYNEQFF. The genes are TRBV27 and TRBJ2-1, with D possibly TRBD2 on 6 matching bases. From germline, CDR1 is MNHEY and CDR2 SMNVEV (reference sequence). The CDR3 has 15 amino acids. The V end was cut by 5 bases, the J end by 4 bases, with 15 bases between.

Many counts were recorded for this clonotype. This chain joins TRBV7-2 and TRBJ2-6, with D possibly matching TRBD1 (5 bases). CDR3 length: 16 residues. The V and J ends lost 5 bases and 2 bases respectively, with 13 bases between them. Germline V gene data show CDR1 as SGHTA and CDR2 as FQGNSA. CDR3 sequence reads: CASSGRVSAGANVLTF. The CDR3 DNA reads TGTGCCAGCAGCGGCAGGGTTTCGGCTGGGGCCAACGTCCTGACTTTC.

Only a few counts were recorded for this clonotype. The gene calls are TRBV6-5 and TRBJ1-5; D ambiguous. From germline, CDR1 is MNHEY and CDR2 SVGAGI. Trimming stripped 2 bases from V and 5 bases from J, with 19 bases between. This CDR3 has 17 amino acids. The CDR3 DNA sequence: TGTGCCAGCAGTTACCCTCCCCACGTTCTTCCCTATCAGCCCCAGCATTTT. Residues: CASSYPPHVLPYQPQHF.

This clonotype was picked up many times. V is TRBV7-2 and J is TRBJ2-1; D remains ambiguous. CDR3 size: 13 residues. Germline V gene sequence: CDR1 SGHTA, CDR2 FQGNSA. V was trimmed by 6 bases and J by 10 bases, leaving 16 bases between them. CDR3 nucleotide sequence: TGTGCCAGCAGTCAACGTTGGGCGGCAGAGCAGTTCTTC. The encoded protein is CASSQRWAAEQFF.

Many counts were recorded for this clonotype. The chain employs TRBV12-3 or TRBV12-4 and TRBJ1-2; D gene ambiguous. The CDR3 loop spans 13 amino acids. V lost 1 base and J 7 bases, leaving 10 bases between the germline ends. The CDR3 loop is CASSLGEKGGYTF. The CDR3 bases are TGTGCCAGCAGTTTAGGAGAAAAGGGTGGCTACACCTTC.

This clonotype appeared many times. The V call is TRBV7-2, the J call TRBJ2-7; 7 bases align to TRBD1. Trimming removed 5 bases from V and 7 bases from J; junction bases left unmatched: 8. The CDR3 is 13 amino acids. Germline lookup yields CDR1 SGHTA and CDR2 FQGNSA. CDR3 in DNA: TGTGCCAGCAGCATTCCCGGGACAGCAGAGCAGTACTTC. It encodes CASSIPGTAEQYF.

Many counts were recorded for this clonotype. The CDR3 region has the DNA TGTGCCAGCAGCTCTATGGGACAGGGAAATCAGCCCCAGCATTTT. This sequence encodes CASSSMGQGNQPQHF. V usage is TRBV7-8 and J usage is TRBJ1-5; TRBD1 agrees at 9 bases. This CDR3 is built from 15 residues. V trimming: 4 bases; J trimming: 4 bases; junction bases outside the gene matches: 5. Per the germline V gene, CDR1 is SGHVS and CDR2 is FQNEAQ.

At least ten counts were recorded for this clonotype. CDR3 DNA sequence: TGTGCCAGCAGCTTCTACTCACAATTAAGGAACTATGGCTACACCTTC. It translates to CASSFYSQLRNYGYTF. V gene TRBV7-2 combines with J gene TRBJ1-2; D unresolved. CDR1 is SGHTA, CDR2 FQGNSA, per germline. This CDR3 is 16 amino acids long. V was shortened by 3 bases and J by 2 bases, with 16 bases between the two germline ends.

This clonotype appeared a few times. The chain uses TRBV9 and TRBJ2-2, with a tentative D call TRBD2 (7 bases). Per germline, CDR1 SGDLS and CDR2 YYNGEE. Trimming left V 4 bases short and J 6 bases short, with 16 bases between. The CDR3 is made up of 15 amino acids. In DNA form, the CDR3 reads TGTGCCAGCAGCCAAGGGGGGGCCAAGGCCGGGGAGCTGTTTTTT. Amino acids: CASSQGGAKAGELFF.

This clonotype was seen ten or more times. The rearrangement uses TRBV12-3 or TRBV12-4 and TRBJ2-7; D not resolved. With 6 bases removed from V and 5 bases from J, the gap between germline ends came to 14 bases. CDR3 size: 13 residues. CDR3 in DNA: TGTGCCAGCAGCCCCGCCTGGGCGGACGAGCAGTACTTC. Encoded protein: CASSPAWADEQYF.

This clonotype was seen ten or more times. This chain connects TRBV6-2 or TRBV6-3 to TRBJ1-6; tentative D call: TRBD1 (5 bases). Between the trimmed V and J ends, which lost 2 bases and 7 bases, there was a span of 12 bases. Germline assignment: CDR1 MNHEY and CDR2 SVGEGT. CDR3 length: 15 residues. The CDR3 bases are TGTGCCAGCAGTTACGGACAAGGGCTGAATTCACCCCTCCACTTT. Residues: CASSYGQGLNSPLHF.

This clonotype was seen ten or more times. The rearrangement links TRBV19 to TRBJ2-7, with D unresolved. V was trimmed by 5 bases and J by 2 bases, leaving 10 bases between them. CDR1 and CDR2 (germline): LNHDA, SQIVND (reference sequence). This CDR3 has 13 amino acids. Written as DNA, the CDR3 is TGTGCCAGTAGTCGGCTAGGAACCTACGAGCAGTACTTC. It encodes CASSRLGTYEQYF.

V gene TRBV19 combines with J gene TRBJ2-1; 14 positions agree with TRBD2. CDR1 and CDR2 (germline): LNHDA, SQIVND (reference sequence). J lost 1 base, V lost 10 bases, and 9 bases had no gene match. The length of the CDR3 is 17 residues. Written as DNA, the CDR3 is TGTGCCACGTCCGGGACTAGCGGGAGTATATCCTACAATGAGCAGTTCTTC. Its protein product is CATSGTSGSISYNEQFF.

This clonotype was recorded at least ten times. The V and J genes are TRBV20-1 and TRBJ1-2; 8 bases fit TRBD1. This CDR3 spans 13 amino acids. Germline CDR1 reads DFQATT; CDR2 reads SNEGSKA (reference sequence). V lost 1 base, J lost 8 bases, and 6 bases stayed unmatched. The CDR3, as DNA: TGCAGTGCTAGAGGCGGACAGGGTAACGGCTACACCTTC. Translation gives CSARGGQGNGYTF.

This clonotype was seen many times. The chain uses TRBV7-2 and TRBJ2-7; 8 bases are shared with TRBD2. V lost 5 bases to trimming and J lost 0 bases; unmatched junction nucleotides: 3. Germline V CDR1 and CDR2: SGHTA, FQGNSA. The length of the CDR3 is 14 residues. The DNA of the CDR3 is TGTGCCAGCAGCCCAAGCGGGAGCTCCTACGAGCAGTACGTC. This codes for CASSPSGSSYEQYV.

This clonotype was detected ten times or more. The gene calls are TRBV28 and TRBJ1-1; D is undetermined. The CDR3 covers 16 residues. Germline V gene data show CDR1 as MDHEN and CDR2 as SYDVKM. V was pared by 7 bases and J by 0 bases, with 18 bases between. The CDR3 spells CASKSGLWHLNTEAFF. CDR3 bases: TGTGCCAGCAAATCCGGTCTTTGGCACTTGAACACTGAAGCTTTCTTT.

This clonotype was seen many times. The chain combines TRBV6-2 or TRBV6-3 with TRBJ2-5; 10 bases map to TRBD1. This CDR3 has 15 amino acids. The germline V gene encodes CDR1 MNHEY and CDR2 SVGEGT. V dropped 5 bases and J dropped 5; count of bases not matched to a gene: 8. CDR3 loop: CASSDQTGGRETQYF. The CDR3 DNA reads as TGTGCCAGCAGTGACCAGACAGGGGGCCGGGAGACCCAGTACTTC.

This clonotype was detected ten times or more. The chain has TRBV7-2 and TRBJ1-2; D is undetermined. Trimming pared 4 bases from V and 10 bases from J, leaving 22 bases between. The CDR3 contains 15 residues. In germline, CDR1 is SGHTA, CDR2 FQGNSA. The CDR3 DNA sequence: TGTGCCAGCAGCTCCTCAGCGGACGGGGTTATGGCCTACACCTTC. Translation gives CASSSSADGVMAYTF.

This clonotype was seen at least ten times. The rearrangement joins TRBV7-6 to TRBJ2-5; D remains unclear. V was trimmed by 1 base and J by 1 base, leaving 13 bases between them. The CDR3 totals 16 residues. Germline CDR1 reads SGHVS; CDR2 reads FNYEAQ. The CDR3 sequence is CASSLGAGKTQETQYF. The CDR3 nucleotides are TGTGCCAGCAGCTTAGGTGCCGGAAAAACCCAAGAGACCCAGTACTTC.

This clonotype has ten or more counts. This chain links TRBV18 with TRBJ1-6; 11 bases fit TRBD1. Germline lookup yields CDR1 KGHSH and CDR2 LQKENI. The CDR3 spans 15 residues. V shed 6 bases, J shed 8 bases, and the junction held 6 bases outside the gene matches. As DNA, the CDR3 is TGTGCCAGCTCGAGGACAGGGGGCGCCGATTCACCCCTCCACTTT. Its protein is CASSRTGGADSPLHF.